The 7 T cell receptor beta chains below come from one sample, sequenced in a study of beta chain features in type 1 diabetes. Study outcomes and limitations: Moderately but significantly shorter TCRB CDR3s were found in Type 1 diabetes patients in all four CD4+ subsets.

The isolated RNA, all of it, was reverse transcribed, so expressed TCRB transcripts were what got sequenced. Clones were read by immunoSEQ multiplex PCR, and TCRdb kept only the in-frame ones, dropping some. The profile shows roughly 730,000 clones, 10% to 15% of them singletons. Their antigen targets remain unknown. Sequencing input: naive CD4+ T cells from blood. The receptor set was obtained from a man aged 18 to 29 with type 1 diabetes.

This rearrangement joins TRBV5-6 to TRBJ1-6; D unresolved. Trimming shortened V by 0 bases and J by 7 bases, and 14 bases separated the two germline ends. The CDR3 has 16 residues. Germline CDR1 reads SGHDT; CDR2 reads YYEEEE. CDR3 amino acids: CASSLGPDSRNSPLHF. CDR3 coding DNA: TGTGCCAGCAGCTTGGGTCCAGACTCAAGGAATTCACCCCTCCACTTT.

This clone was seen a handful of times. V and J are TRBV5-1 and TRBJ1-2, with D possibly TRBD1 on 6 matching bases. The CDR3 is 15 amino acids. Trimming took off 4 bases at V and 3 bases at J, with 16 bases between the two ends. Germline CDR1 reads SGHRS; CDR2 reads YFSETQ. This CDR3 is CASSTQTGPHYGYTF. For the CDR3, the DNA is TGCGCCAGCAGCACCCAAACAGGGCCCCACTATGGCTACACCTTC.

This CDR3 reads CASSLVGTEYNEQFF. CDR3 DNA: TGTGCCAGCAGCTTAGTAGGGACAGAATACAATGAGCAGTTCTTC. The rearrangement joins TRBV7-2 to TRBJ2-1, with 7 bases fitting TRBD1. With 1 base clipped from V and 4 bases from J, the junction kept 4 bases outside the gene matches. The CDR3 contains 15 residues. Per the germline V gene, CDR1 is SGHTA and CDR2 is FQGNSA.

The chain combines TRBV11-2 with TRBJ2-1; D gene uncertain. The CDR3 length is 12 residues. The ends were cut back, 1 base at V and 9 bases at J, with 7 bases in the middle. CDR1 is SGHAT and CDR2 is FQNNGV in the germline V gene. The CDR3 region is CASSLAGVEQFF. CDR3 DNA sequence: TGTGCCAGCAGCTTAGCGGGTGTTGAGCAGTTCTTC. The entire variable domain, with the rest obtained from reference TRBV11-2 and TRBJ2-1, is as follows: EAGVAQSPRYKIIEKRQSVAFWCNPISGHATLYWYQQILGQGPKLLIQFQNNGVVDDSQLPKDRFSAERLKGVDSTLKIQPAKLEDSAVYLCASSLAGVEQFFGPGTRLTVL.

The chain carries TRBV11-3 and TRBJ2-2; no clear D gene. Germline lookup yields CDR1 SGHNT and CDR2 YENEEA. This CDR3 has 13 amino acids. Trimming removed 4 bases at V and 6 bases at J, with 9 bases between. CDR3 in amino acids: CASSSRYSGELFF. In DNA form, the CDR3 reads TGTGCCAGCAGCTCCCGGTATTCCGGGGAGCTGTTTTTT.

In its sample, this clone was seen a few times. The chain joins TRBV28 to TRBJ2-3; D uncertain. CDR3 length: 14 residues. CDR1 is MDHEN and CDR2 is SYDVKM in the germline V gene. Trimming removed 7 bases at V and 1 base at J, with 12 bases between. In DNA, the CDR3 is TGTGCCAGCACCCCGCCGTCGGGCACAGATACGCAGTATTTT. Residues: CASTPPSGTDTQYF. The full variable domain, completed using reference TRBV28 and TRBJ2-3, is DVKVTQSSRYLVKRTGEKVFLECVQDMDHENMFWYRQDPGLGLRLIYFSYDVKMKEKGDIPEGYSVSREKKERFSLILESASTNQTSMYLCASTPPSGTDTQYFGPGTRLTVL.

This clone occurred a few times. This chain uses TRBV5-1 with TRBJ1-1; TRBD1 is a possible D gene (5 bases). V was pared by 0 bases and J by 4 bases, with 13 bases between. Per the germline V gene, CDR1 is SGHRS and CDR2 is YFSETQ. There are 15 residues in the CDR3. CDR3 protein: CASSLAAGQGTEAFF. The CDR3 bases are TGCGCCAGCAGCTTGGCTGCGGGGCAGGGCACTGAAGCTTTCTTT.